Listed here are 29 T cell receptor beta chains from one sample, sequenced in a study of blood T cell repertoires in COVID-19. The repertoire was sequenced with immunoSEQ multiplex PCR; TCRdb's copy has only in-frame clones and lacks some. The table lists some 200,000 clones, about nine tenths of them singletons. The specimen was PBMCs or T cells enriched from blood (not recorded which). The receptors come from a middle-aged woman with acute COVID-19.

The chain links TRBV9 to TRBJ1-1; TRBD1 might be the D (6 bases). The CDR3 extends over 16 amino acids. Germline V gives CDR1 SGDLS, CDR2 YYNGEE. V was pared by 2 bases and J by 2 bases, with 16 bases between. CDR3 loop: CASSVSPRGGNTEAFF. The CDR3 DNA follows: TGTGCCAGCAGCGTCAGCCCCAGAGGGGGTAACACTGAAGCTTTCTTT.

The chain is built from TRBV6-5 and TRBJ2-3; D gene uncertain. This CDR3 region has 14 residues. The ends were cut back, 2 bases at V and 5 bases at J, with 11 bases in the middle. CDR1 is MNHEY and CDR2 is SVGAGI in the germline V gene. CDR3 protein: CASSYPSPRDTQYF. DNA for the CDR3: TGTGCCAGCAGTTACCCGAGCCCGCGAGATACGCAGTATTTT.

CDR3 DNA: TGCGCCAGCAGCGGCGGGACGGAAGAGACCCAGTACTTC. Translated: CASSGGTEETQYF. This rearrangement joins TRBV5-1 to TRBJ2-5; tentatively, D is TRBD2 (6 bases). V was trimmed by 4 bases and J by 3 bases, leaving 10 bases between them. Germline CDR1 is SGHRS and CDR2 is YFSETQ. CDR3 length equals 13 residues.

The chain recombines TRBV27 with TRBJ1-6; the D is unclear. Trimming cost V 6 bases and J 0 bases, with 15 bases left between them. This CDR3 region has 17 residues. Germline V CDR1 and CDR2: MNHEY, SMNVEV (reference sequence). The CDR3 nucleotides are TGTGCCAGCAGATTGAAACAGCTTAGCTCCTATAATTCACCCCTCCACTTT. Amino acids: CASRLKQLSSYNSPLHF.

With regard to this clone: This specimen includes other DNA sequences encoding the same CDR3. The DNA of the CDR3 is TGTGCCAGCAGCCAAGGAGCAGGGACTGAAGCTTTCTTT. Translated, it gives CASSQGAGTEAFF. The chain recombines TRBV3-1 (or the pseudogene TRBV3-2) with TRBJ1-1; tentative D call: TRBD1 (5 bases). Trimming pared 1 base from V and 5 bases from J, leaving 8 bases between. Germline CDR1 LGHDT, CDR2 YNNKEL (reference sequence). The CDR3 runs to 13 residues.

The V and J genes are TRBV3-1 (or the pseudogene TRBV3-2) and TRBJ2-2; 7 bases align to TRBD1. The CDR3 sequence is 15 residues long. Germline lookup yields CDR1 LGHDT and CDR2 YNNKEL (reference sequence). V lost 4 bases and J lost 4; bases outside the gene matches: 6. CDR3 loop: CASSRTGVGTGELFF. The CDR3 DNA reads as TGTGCCAGCAGCCGCACAGGGGTCGGCACCGGGGAGCTGTTTTTT.

Only one count was recorded for this clone. The rearrangement joins TRBV27 to TRBJ2-3; TRBD2 matches at 14 bases. After removal of 8 bases from V and 0 bases from J, the junction contained 7 bases not matched to a gene. From germline, CDR1 is MNHEY and CDR2 SMNVEV (reference sequence). The CDR3 spans 17 residues. The CDR3 coding sequence is TGTGCCAGCGGAAGGACTAGCGGGGGGACAAGCACAGATACGCAGTATTTT. Translation: CASGRTSGGTSTDTQYF.

The V gene is TRBV21-1, the J gene TRBJ1-1; the table's D call, TRBD1, has no DNA check behind it. TRBV21-1 is deemed a pseudogene. This CDR3 spans 15 amino acids. The CDR3 coding sequence is TGTGCCAGCAGCAAAGGAAACAGGGAAGGGGGTGAAGCTTTCTTT. It specifies CASSKGNREGGEAFF.

The V call is TRBV27, the J call TRBJ1-1; D may be TRBD1 (5 bases). Trimming left V 8 bases short and J 4 bases short, with 17 bases between. Germline CDR1 and CDR2: MNHEY and SMNVEV (reference sequence). The CDR3 runs to 14 residues. CDR3 amino acids: CASAPGQGSTEAFF. DNA of the CDR3: TGTGCCAGCGCCCCAGGGCAGGGAAGCACTGAAGCTTTCTTT.

DNA for the CDR3: TGCGCCAGCAGTGAACCTAGCGGGGGCACCGGGGAGCTGTTTTTT. Encoded protein: CASSEPSGGTGELFF. This chain links TRBV10-2 with TRBJ2-2; TRBD2 agrees at 10 bases. The CDR3 contains 15 residues. Germline lookup yields CDR1 WSHSY and CDR2 SAAADI. Trimming at V came to 3 bases and at J to 4 bases, leaving 2 bases not matched to a gene.

Only one count was recorded for this clone. This chain links TRBV9 with TRBJ2-5, with 11 bases lining up with TRBD2. This CDR3 is 15 amino acids long. Germline assignment: CDR1 SGDLS and CDR2 YYNGEE. Germline trimming cut 3 bases from V and 0 bases from J; bases unmatched to any gene: 1. The CDR3 spells CASSEGLADQETQYF. CDR3 sequence (DNA): TGTGCCAGCAGCGAGGGACTAGCGGACCAAGAGACCCAGTACTTC.

This chain connects TRBV19 to TRBJ1-2; TRBD1 matches at 9 bases. V shed 7 bases, J shed 4 bases, and the junction held 4 bases outside the gene matches. CDR3 length equals 13 residues. Germline loops: CDR1 LNHDA, CDR2 SQIVND (reference sequence). CDR3: CASNDRGVYGYTF. The CDR3 DNA reads TGTGCCAGTAACGACAGGGGGGTCTATGGCTACACCTTC.

This clone was found a few times. The rearrangement links TRBV30 to TRBJ1-6, with unresolved D. Germline CDR1 reads GTSNPN; CDR2 reads SVGIG (reference sequence). The CDR3 sequence is 12 residues long. Between the trimmed V and J ends, which lost 2 bases and 13 bases, there was a span of 12 bases. The CDR3 bases are TGTGCCTGGAGTCCCTCGGGGTGGCCCCTCCACTTT. Translated: CAWSPSGWPLHF. Full variable domain (remainder filled in from reference TRBV30 and TRBJ1-6): SQTIHQWPATLVQPVGSPLSLECTVEGTSNPNLYWYRQAAGRGLQLLFYSVGIGQISSEVPQNLSASRPQDRQFILSSKKLLLSDSGFYLCAWSPSGWPLHFGNGTRLTVT.

The gene calls are TRBV16 and TRBJ1-1; 9 nucleotides agree with TRBD1. With V trimmed by 4 bases and J by 0 bases, 6 bases remained unmatched. Germline assignment: CDR1 KGHSY and CDR2 FQNENV. CDR3 length: 16 amino acids. This CDR3 reads CASSRSTGGMNTEAFF. CDR3 sequence (DNA): TGTGCCAGCAGCCGCTCGACAGGGGGTATGAACACTGAAGCTTTCTTT.

This clone was counted a few times. This chain joins TRBV5-6 and TRBJ1-5; D unresolved. Germline CDR1 reads SGHDT; CDR2 reads YYEEEE. The CDR3 spans 15 residues. V was trimmed by 3 bases and J by 4 bases, leaving 14 bases between them. The CDR3 is CASSSGLYNNQPQHF. The DNA for the CDR3 is TGTGCCAGCAGCTCGGGTTTGTACAATAATCAGCCCCAGCATTTT.

This clone came up once. Here the CDR3 reads CAIPRKDRSYEQYV. The DNA for the CDR3 is TGTGCCATCCCACGCAAGGACAGAAGCTACGAGCAGTACGTC. V usage is TRBV10-3 and J usage is TRBJ2-7; D possibly corresponds to TRBD1 (6 bases). V was pared by 8 bases and J by 3 bases, with 17 bases between. CDR1 and CDR2 (germline): ENHRY, SYGVKD. This CDR3 comprises 14 residues.

The chain recombines TRBV3-1 (or the pseudogene TRBV3-2) with TRBJ2-1, with 8 bases lining up with TRBD2. V lost 8 bases, J lost 3 bases, and 21 bases stayed unmatched. Germline V CDR1 and CDR2: LGHDT, YNNKEL (reference sequence). The CDR3 loop spans 19 amino acids. The CDR3 region is CASPPPGGAEQPLYNEQFF. DNA of the CDR3: TGTGCCAGCCCTCCTCCGGGGGGGGCCGAACAACCCCTCTACAATGAGCAGTTCTTC.

In its sample, this clone was seen a few times. CDR3 residues: CASSFRNPTGGEAFF. Here the CDR3 DNA reads TGTGCCAGCAGTTTTCGCAACCCGACAGGGGGTGAAGCTTTCTTT. This sequence joins TRBV27 and TRBJ1-1; the match to TRBD1 covers 9 bases. Trimming took 3 bases from V and 7 from J; bases not matched to a gene: 9. The CDR3 has 15 amino acids. Germline assignment: CDR1 MNHEY and CDR2 SMNVEV (reference sequence).

V gene TRBV19 combines with J gene TRBJ1-1; 9 nucleotides align to TRBD1. Germline-derived CDR1 and CDR2 are LNHDA and SQIVND (reference sequence). The CDR3 length is 15 residues. V shed 6 bases, J shed 0 bases, and the junction held 5 bases outside the gene matches. CDR3 amino acids: CASSHGTGLNTEAFF. CDR3 DNA: TGTGCCAGTAGCCACGGGACAGGGCTGAACACTGAAGCTTTCTTT.

CDR3 DNA sequence: TGCAGCGCTGTTGCGGGGACAGGGGGGCAGTTCTTC. Protein sequence: CSAVAGTGGQFF. The V and J genes are TRBV29-1 and TRBJ2-1; TRBD1 matches at 11 bases. Trimming at V came to 7 bases and at J to 12 bases, leaving 8 bases not matched to a gene. CDR1 and CDR2 from the germline V gene are SQVTM and ANQGSEA. This CDR3 is built from 12 residues.

This chain joins TRBV29-1 and TRBJ1-1, with 7 nucleotides matching TRBD1. Losses at the gene ends were 6 bases for V and 7 bases for J; bases not matched to a gene: 5. Germline-derived CDR1 and CDR2 are SQVTM and ANQGSEA. The CDR3 spans 11 residues. CDR3 sequence: CSVHRTGEAFF. The DNA of the CDR3 is TGCAGCGTCCACAGGACAGGTGAAGCTTTCTTT.

V gene TRBV6-5 combines with J gene TRBJ1-5; the D gene is possibly TRBD1 (6 bases). V was pared by 6 bases and J by 5 bases, with 17 bases between. The germline CDR1 and CDR2 sequences are MNHEY and SVGAGI. This CDR3 has 15 amino acids. The CDR3 nucleotides are TGTGCCAGCAGCTACGGGGGGGCAGGGGATCAGCCCCAGCATTTT. Protein: CASSYGGAGDQPQHF.

The J gene is TRBJ1-1, the V gene TRBV3-1 (or the pseudogene TRBV3-2), with D hard to call. With 3 bases removed from V and 7 bases from J, the gap between germline ends came to 12 bases. The CDR3 runs to 13 residues. Looked up from germline, CDR1 is LGHDT and CDR2 is YNNKEL (reference sequence). This CDR3 is CASSQAGQNEAFF. CDR3 bases: TGTGCCAGCAGCCAGGCAGGTCAGAATGAAGCTTTCTTT.

The V and J genes are TRBV24-1 and TRBJ2-2; 7 bases map to TRBD2. CDR3 size: 15 residues. With V trimmed by 3 bases and J by 3 bases, 3 bases remained unmatched. CDR1 is KGHDR, CDR2 SFDVKD, per germline. CDR3 DNA sequence: TGTGCCACCAGTGATCCAGCGGGGTACACCGGGGAGCTGTTTTTT. It encodes CATSDPAGYTGELFF.

The chain has TRBV29-1 and TRBJ1-2; tentative D call: TRBD1 (5 bases). Between the trimmed V and J ends, which lost 0 bases and 5 bases, there was a span of 7 bases. The CDR3 sequence is 12 residues long. Germline-derived CDR1 and CDR2 are SQVTM and ANQGSEA. CDR3 in DNA: TGCAGCGTTGAAGACTCAGGGTATGGCTACACCTTC. Translating gives CSVEDSGYGYTF.

The chain employs TRBV6-5 and TRBJ1-3, with 12 positions matching TRBD1. The CDR3 sequence is 14 residues long. CDR1 and CDR2 from the germline V gene are MNHEY and SVGAGI. V was clipped by 6 bases and J by 4 bases; unmatched bases: 1. The CDR3, as DNA: TGTGCCAGCAGGGGACAGGGGGCGGGAAACACCATATATTTT. Its translation: CASRGQGAGNTIYF.

This clone was seen only a few times. The rearrangement joins TRBV15 to TRBJ1-2; D is possibly TRBD1 (5 bases). Between the trimmed V and J ends, which lost 0 bases and 4 bases, there was a span of 12 bases. This CDR3 has 15 residues. Germline-derived CDR1 and CDR2 are LNHNV and YYDKDF (reference sequence). CDR3 sequence (DNA): TGTGCCACCAGCAGAGAAGCGCAGGGAAGCTATGGCTACACCTTC. It translates to CATSREAQGSYGYTF.

Regarding this clone: Other DNA sequences from this sample encode an identical CDR3 as well. The chain has TRBV5-1 and TRBJ2-7, with D possibly TRBD1 on 8 matching bases. Germline V CDR1 and CDR2: SGHRS, YFSETQ. This CDR3 region has 14 residues. V shed 2 bases and J shed 1 base, with 10 bases lying between them. DNA of the CDR3: TGCGCCAGCAGCTTACAGGGGGGGTCCTACGAGCAGTACTTC. It translates to CASSLQGGSYEQYF.

J is TRBJ1-1 and V is TRBV5-1; 10 nucleotides agree with TRBD1. V was pared by 4 bases and J by 3 bases, with 9 bases of the junction left unmatched. The CDR3 spans 16 residues. Looked up from germline, CDR1 is SGHRS and CDR2 is YFSETQ. The CDR3 DNA reads TGCGCCAGCAGCCAAAGGGACAGGGGAGGGGACACTGAAGCTTTCTTT. It yields the protein CASSQRDRGGDTEAFF.